Presented here are 16 T cell receptor beta chains from one specimen sequenced in a study of PD-1 blockade in classical Hodgkin lymphoma (dated by TCRdb to the early 2020s). Interpreted using the paper, the time point label stands for: cycle 4 day 1 (C4D1), after 6 weeks of nivolumab. Every trial patient had relapsed following autologous stem cell transplantation, and prior brentuximab vedotin exposure was what differed among cohorts A, B and C. Library prep was done by the immunoSEQ multiplex PCR assay. Held by TCRdb, this immuneACCESS table contains in-frame sequences only and omits some clones. Under half of the omission traces to an unresolved V gene where checked; the cause of the rest is unknown. The sample has nearly 25,000 clones on record, about 72% of them singletons. The ten biggest clones cover around 27% of the sample. The starting material was peripheral blood mononuclear cells (PBMCs), obtained before the fourth cycle of nivolumab. These receptors were collected from a human donor with classical Hodgkin lymphoma.

This rearrangement joins TRBV5-8 to TRBJ2-3, with 9 positions matching TRBD1. Germline V lookup: CDR1 SGHTS, CDR2 YDEGEE. The J segment lost 6 bases and the V segment lost 0 bases, leaving 8 bases of the junction unmatched. This CDR3 region has 16 residues. CDR3 sequence reads: CASSLGDRVGSDTQYF. CDR3 sequence (DNA): TGTGCCAGCAGCTTGGGGGACAGGGTTGGGTCGGATACGCAGTATTTT.

This clone was seen only a few times. The chain carries TRBV6-1 and TRBJ1-1, with D perhaps matching TRBD1 (5 bases). Germline V CDR1 and CDR2: MNHNS, SASEGT. The V and J ends lost 4 bases and 0 bases respectively, with 15 bases between them. The CDR3 sequence is 16 residues long. The CDR3 DNA reads as TGTGCCAGCAGTGCCCACCGACAGAAGCTGAACACTGAAGCTTTCTTT. Its protein is CASSAHRQKLNTEAFF.

This clone was counted once. V gene TRBV5-1 combines with J gene TRBJ1-6; D is uncertain. The CDR3 is 14 amino acids. Per germline, CDR1 SGHRS and CDR2 YFSETQ. Trimming left V 0 bases short and J 4 bases short, with 5 bases between. CDR3: CASSLEGYNSPLHF. In nucleotides, the CDR3 is TGCGCCAGCAGCTTGGAGGGTTATAATTCACCCCTCCACTTT.

V is TRBV6-5 and J is TRBJ2-1; 7 bases are a match to TRBD1. V dropped 9 bases and J dropped 5; count of bases not matched to a gene: 1. The germline V gene has CDR1 MNHEY and CDR2 SVGAGI. The CDR3 extends over 11 amino acids. CDR3 DNA: TGTGCCAGTGGGACAGACAATGAGCAGTTCTTC. Translated, it gives CASGTDNEQFF.

The chain uses TRBV7-9 and TRBJ1-1; a possible D gene is TRBD1 (6 bases). The CDR3 runs 14 residues. Deletions cut 5 bases from V and 2 bases from J, with 12 bases between. The germline V gene encodes CDR1 SEHNR and CDR2 FQNEAQ (reference sequence). CDR3 nucleotide sequence: TGTGCCAGCAGCCTGACAGGTGGCAACACTGAAGCTTTCTTT. Protein sequence: CASSLTGGNTEAFF.

CDR3: CASTPGGGWLAFF. The DNA for the CDR3 is TGTGCCAGCACCCCAGGGGGGGGGTGGCTGGCTTTCTTT. The V and J genes are TRBV6-6 and TRBJ1-1; 7 nucleotides line up with TRBD1. The V segment lost 7 bases and the J segment 11 bases; nucleotides outside the gene matches: 13. The CDR3 contains 13 residues. The germline CDR1 and CDR2 sequences are MNHNY and SVGAGI (reference sequence).

The chain uses TRBV7-9 and TRBJ2-1; D not certain. The CDR3 is made up of 15 amino acids. Germline CDR1 SEHNR, CDR2 FQNEAQ (reference sequence). Trimming took off 6 bases at V and 0 bases at J, with 12 bases between the two ends. The CDR3 DNA follows: TGTGCCAGCAGAGCTTCCTGGGACTCCTACAATGAGCAGTTCTTC. It specifies CASRASWDSYNEQFF.

The chain couples TRBV7-6 to TRBJ2-2; D is uncertain. This CDR3 is built from 13 residues. Trimming left V 0 bases short and J 7 bases short, with 6 bases between. Germline-derived CDR1 and CDR2 are SGHVS and FNYEAQ. The CDR3 coding sequence is TGTGCCAGCAGCTTAGCGGAAGGCGGGGAGCTGTTTTTT. It specifies CASSLAEGGELFF.

This clone came up a few times. V usage is TRBV28 and J usage is TRBJ2-7, with TRBD2 matching 11 bases. The V segment lost 6 bases and the J segment 2 bases; nucleotides outside the gene matches: 9. CDR1 is MDHEN and CDR2 is SYDVKM in the germline V gene. The CDR3 spans 16 residues. This CDR3 is CASSGGSGGDTYEQYV. The CDR3 coding sequence is TGTGCCAGCAGCGGAGGTAGCGGGGGGGATACCTACGAGCAGTACGTC.

At least ten counts were recorded for this clone. Distinct nucleotide sequences in the sample also encode this CDR3. V and J are TRBV5-4 and TRBJ2-7; maybe TRBD2 (5 bases). The germline gives CDR1 SGHNT, CDR2 YYREEE (reference sequence). The length of the CDR3 is 14 residues. Trimming took 0 bases from V and 2 from J, leaving 9 bases between them. CDR3: CASSLGADTYEQYF. For the CDR3, the DNA is TGTGCCAGCAGCTTGGGAGCGGATACCTACGAGCAGTACTTC.

The table lists this clone with a few counts. The chain recombines TRBV11-1 with TRBJ1-1; 7 bases are shared with TRBD1. Germline V gene lookup returns CDR1 SGHAT and CDR2 FQDESV (reference sequence). The CDR3 consists of 13 residues. V lost 2 bases to trimming and J lost 3 bases; unmatched junction nucleotides: 0. The DNA of the CDR3 is TGTGCCAGCAGCTTAACAGGGGACACTGAAGCTTTCTTT. It yields the protein CASSLTGDTEAFF.

This chain connects TRBV18 to TRBJ2-7; 7 nucleotides agree with TRBD1. With V trimmed by 3 bases and J by 5 bases, 7 bases remained unmatched. Germline V gene data show CDR1 as KGHSH and CDR2 as LQKENI. CDR3 length: 14 residues. The CDR3 is CASSPSRTGNEQYV. CDR3 in DNA: TGTGCCAGCTCACCGTCCAGGACAGGAAACGAGCAGTACGTC.

The J gene is TRBJ2-5, the V gene TRBV28; tentatively, D is TRBD2 (5 bases). The CDR3 loop spans 12 amino acids. Germline V lookup: CDR1 MDHEN, CDR2 SYDVKM. V lost 6 bases, J lost 5 bases, and 10 bases lay in between. The CDR3 DNA reads as TGTGCCAGCAGCTCCCCGGGGGAGACCCAGTACTTC. Translation: CASSSPGETQYF. The variable domain in full, with the rest retrieved from reference TRBV28 and TRBJ2-5, is DVKVTQSSRYLVKRTGEKVFLECVQDMDHENMFWYRQDPGLGLRLIYFSYDVKMKEKGDIPEGYSVSREKKERFSLILESASTNQTSMYLCASSSPGETQYFGPGTRLLVL.

The J gene is TRBJ2-5, the V gene TRBV5-4; 7 bases fit TRBD2. Germline-derived CDR1 and CDR2 are SGHNT and YYREEE (reference sequence). V shed 0 bases and J 3 bases; nucleotides not matched to a gene: 11. The CDR3 is 17 residues long. This CDR3 is CASSLGTRGFGEETQYF. The CDR3 nucleotides read TGTGCCAGCAGCTTGGGGACTAGGGGTTTTGGCGAAGAGACCCAGTACTTC.

Of note for this clone: At one boundary the junction diverges from the germline segment, which might be a read error. The chain employs TRBV4-1 and TRBJ1-5, with D uncertain. Germline V gene data show CDR1 as MGHRA and CDR2 as YSYEKL. The CDR3 length is 15 residues. CDR3 residues: CASSPKSYSNQPQHF. The CDR3 DNA reads as TGTGCCAGCAGCCCAAAGAGTTATAGCAATCAGCCCCAGCATTTT.

This chain links TRBV2 with TRBJ2-7; possible D gene TRBD1, 6 bases. This CDR3 contains 15 residues. CDR1 and CDR2 (germline): SNHLY, FYNNEI. Between the trimmed V and J ends, which lost 6 bases and 4 bases, there was a span of 19 bases. The CDR3 reads CASREQTGLGYEQYV. The DNA of the CDR3 is TGTGCCAGCAGGGAACAGACAGGATTGGGGTACGAGCAGTACGTC.